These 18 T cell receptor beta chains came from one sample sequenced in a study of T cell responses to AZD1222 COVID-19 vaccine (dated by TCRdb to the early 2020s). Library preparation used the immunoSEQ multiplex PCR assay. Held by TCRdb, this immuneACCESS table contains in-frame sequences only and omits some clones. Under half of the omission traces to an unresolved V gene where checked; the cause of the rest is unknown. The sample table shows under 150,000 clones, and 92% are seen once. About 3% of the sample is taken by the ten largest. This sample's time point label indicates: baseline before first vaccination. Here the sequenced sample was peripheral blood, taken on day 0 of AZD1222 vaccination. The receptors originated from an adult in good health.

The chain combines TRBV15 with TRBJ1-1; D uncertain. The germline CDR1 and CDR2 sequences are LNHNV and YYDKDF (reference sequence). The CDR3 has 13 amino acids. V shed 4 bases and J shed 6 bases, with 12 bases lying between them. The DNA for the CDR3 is TGTGCCACCAGCACCGGTATTCCCTCTGAAGCTTTCTTT. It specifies CATSTGIPSEAFF.

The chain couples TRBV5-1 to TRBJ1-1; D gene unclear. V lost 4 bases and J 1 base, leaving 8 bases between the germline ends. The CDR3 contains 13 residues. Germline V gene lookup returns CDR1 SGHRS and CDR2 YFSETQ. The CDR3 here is CASSTTANTEAFF. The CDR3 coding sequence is TGCGCCAGCAGCACCACAGCGAACACTGAAGCTTTCTTT. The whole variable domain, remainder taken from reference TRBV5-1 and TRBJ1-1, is KAGVTQTPRYLIKTRGQQVTLSCSPISGHRSVSWYQQTPGQGLQFLFEYFSETQRNKGNFPGRFSGRQFSNSRSEMNVSTLELGDSALYLCASSTTANTEAFFGQGTRLTVV.

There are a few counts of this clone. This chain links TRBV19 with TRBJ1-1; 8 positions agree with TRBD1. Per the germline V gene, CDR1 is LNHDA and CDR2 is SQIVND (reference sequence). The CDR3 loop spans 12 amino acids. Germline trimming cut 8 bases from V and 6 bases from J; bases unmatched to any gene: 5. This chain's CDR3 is CASWGQAAEAFF. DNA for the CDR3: TGTGCCAGTTGGGGACAGGCCGCTGAAGCTTTCTTT.

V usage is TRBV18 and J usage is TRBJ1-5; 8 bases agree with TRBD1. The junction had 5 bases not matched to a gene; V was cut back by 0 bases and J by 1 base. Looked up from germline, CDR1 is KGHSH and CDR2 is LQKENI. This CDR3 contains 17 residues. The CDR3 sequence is CASSPPGQGASNQPQHF. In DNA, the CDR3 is TGTGCCAGCTCACCACCGGGGCAGGGGGCAAGCAATCAGCCCCAGCATTTT. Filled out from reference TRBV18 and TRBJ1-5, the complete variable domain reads NAGVMQNPRHLVRRRGQEARLRCSPMKGHSHVYWYRQLPEEGLKFMVYLQKENIIDESGMPKERFSAEFPKEGPSILRIQQVVRGDSAAYFCASSPPGQGASNQPQHFGDGTRLSIL.

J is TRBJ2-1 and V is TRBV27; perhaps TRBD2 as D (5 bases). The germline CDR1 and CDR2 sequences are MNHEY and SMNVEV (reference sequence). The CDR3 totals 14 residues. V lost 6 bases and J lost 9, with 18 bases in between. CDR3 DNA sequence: TGTGCCAGCAGCGGGCCCACTAGTTTGGGTGAGCAGTTCTTC. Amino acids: CASSGPTSLGEQFF.

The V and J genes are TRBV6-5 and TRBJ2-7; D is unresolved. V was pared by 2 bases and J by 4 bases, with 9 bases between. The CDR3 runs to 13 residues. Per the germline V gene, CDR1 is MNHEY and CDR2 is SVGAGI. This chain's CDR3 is CASSYREGYEQYF. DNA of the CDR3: TGTGCCAGCAGTTACAGGGAAGGTTACGAGCAGTACTTC.

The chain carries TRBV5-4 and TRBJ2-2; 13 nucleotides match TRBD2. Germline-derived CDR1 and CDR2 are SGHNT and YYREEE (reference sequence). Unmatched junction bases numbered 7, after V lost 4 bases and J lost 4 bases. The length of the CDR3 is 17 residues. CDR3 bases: TGTGCCAGCAGCAGAACCGGACTAGCGGGAGTCACCGGGGAGCTGTTTTTT. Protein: CASSRTGLAGVTGELFF.

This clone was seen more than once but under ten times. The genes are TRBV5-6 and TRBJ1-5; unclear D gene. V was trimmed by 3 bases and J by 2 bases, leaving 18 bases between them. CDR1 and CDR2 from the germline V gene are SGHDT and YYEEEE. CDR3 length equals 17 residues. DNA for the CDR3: TGTGCCAGCAGCTCCCTAGGGATCCCCGAAGGCAATCAGCCCCAGCATTTT. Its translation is CASSSLGIPEGNQPQHF. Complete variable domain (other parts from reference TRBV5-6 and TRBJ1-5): DAGVTQSPTHLIKTRGQQVTLRCSPKSGHDTVSWYQQALGQGPQFIFQYYEEEERQRGNFPDRFSGHQFPNYSSELNVNALLLGDSALYLCASSSLGIPEGNQPQHFGDGTRLSIL.

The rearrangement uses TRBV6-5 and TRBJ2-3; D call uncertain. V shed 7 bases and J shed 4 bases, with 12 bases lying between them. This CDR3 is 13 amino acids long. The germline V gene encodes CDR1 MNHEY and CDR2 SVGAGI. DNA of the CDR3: TGTGCCAGCACCGAGACCGGACCAGATACGCAGTATTTT. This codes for CASTETGPDTQYF.

CDR3 nucleotides: TGTGCCAGCAGCTGGGAGGGAAGCTCCTACAATGAGCAGTTCTTC. This translates into CASSWEGSSYNEQFF. The chain joins TRBV28 to TRBJ2-1; the match to TRBD2 covers 7 bases. The CDR3 consists of 15 residues. The germline gives CDR1 MDHEN, CDR2 SYDVKM. Losses at the gene ends were 6 bases for V and 0 bases for J; bases not matched to a gene: 5.

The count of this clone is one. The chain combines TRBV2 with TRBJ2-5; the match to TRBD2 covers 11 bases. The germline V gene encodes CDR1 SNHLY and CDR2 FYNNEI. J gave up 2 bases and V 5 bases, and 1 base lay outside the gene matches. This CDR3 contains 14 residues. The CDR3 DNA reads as TGTGCCAGCAGTAGACTAGCGGGACAAGAGACCCAGTACTTC. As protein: CASSRLAGQETQYF.

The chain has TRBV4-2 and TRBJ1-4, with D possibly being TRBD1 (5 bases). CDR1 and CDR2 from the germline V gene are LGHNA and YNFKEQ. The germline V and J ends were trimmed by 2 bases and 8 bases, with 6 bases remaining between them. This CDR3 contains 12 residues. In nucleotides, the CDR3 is TGTGCCAGCAGCCAACGGGGGGAAAAACTGTTTTTT. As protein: CASSQRGEKLFF.

The CDR3 sequence is CASETNSEDTQYF. The DNA for the CDR3 is TGTGCCAGCGAAACTAACTCGGAAGATACGCAGTATTTT. The chain couples TRBV5-4 to TRBJ2-3, with unresolved D. The CDR3 is 13 amino acids. Looked up from germline, CDR1 is SGHNT and CDR2 is YYREEE (reference sequence). Trimming cost V 7 bases and J 5 bases, with 14 bases left between them.

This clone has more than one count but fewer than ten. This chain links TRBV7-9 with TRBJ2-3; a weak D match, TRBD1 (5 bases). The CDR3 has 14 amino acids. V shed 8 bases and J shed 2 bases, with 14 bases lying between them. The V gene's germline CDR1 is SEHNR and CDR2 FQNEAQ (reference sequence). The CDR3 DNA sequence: TGTGCCAGCTCGACAGCGCCGGACACAGATACGCAGTATTTT. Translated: CASSTAPDTDTQYF.

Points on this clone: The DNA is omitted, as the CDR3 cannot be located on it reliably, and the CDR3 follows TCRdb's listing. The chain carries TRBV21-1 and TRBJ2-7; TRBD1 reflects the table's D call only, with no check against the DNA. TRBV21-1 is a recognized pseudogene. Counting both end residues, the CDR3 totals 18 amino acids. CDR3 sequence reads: CASSKVGQGNNITYEQYF.

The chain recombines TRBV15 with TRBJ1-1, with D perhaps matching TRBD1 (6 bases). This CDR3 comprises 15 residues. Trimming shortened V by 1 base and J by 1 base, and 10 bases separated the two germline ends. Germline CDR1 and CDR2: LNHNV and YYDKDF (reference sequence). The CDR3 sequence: CATSRGGGGNTEAFF. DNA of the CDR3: TGTGCCACCAGCAGAGGCGGAGGGGGGAACACTGAAGCTTTCTTT. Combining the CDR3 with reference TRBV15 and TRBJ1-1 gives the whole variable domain DAMVIQNPRYQVTQFGKPVTLSCSQTLNHNVMYWYQQKSSQAPKLLFHYYDKDFNNEADTPDNFQSRRPNTSFCFLDIRSPGLGDTAMYLCATSRGGGGNTEAFFGQGTRLTVV.

CDR3 in amino acids: CAWSVHSVYTF. CDR3 coding DNA: TGTGCCTGGAGTGTACATAGCGTCTACACCTTC. The chain uses TRBV30 and TRBJ1-2, with D hard to call. Germline V gene lookup returns CDR1 GTSNPN and CDR2 SVGIG (reference sequence). Trimming pared 0 bases from V and 10 bases from J, leaving 9 bases between. The CDR3 length is 11 residues.

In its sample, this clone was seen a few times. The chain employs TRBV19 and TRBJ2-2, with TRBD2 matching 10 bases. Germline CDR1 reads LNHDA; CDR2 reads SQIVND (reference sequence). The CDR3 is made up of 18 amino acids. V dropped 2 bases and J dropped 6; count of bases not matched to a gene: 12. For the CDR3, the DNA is TGTGCCAGTAGTATATACCTAGCGGGGGCCTCGGGCGCCGGGGAGCTGTTTTTT. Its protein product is CASSIYLAGASGAGELFF. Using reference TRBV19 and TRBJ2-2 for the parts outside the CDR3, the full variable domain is DGGITQSPKYLFRKEGQNVTLSCEQNLNHDAMYWYRQDPGQGLRLIYYSQIVNDFQKGDIAEGYSVSREKKESFPLTVTSAQKNPTAFYLCASSIYLAGASGAGELFFGEGSRLTVL.